Below, 3 T cell receptor beta chains from the same sample are listed, as sequenced in a study of cytomegalovirus exposure and HLA in healthy donors. The PCR ran on 60 Vbeta and 13 Jbeta primers. Some clones are missing from TCRdb's copy, which holds only in-frame ones; the method was immunoSEQ multiplex PCR. The sample has about 88,000 clones, about two thirds seen once. Material for sequencing was PBMCs. The receptors come from a man aged 50 or older in good health and CMV-seronegative.

J is TRBJ2-3 and V is TRBV25-1, with no clear D. V lost 6 bases and J lost 0, with 13 bases in between. Per the germline V gene, CDR1 is MGHDK and CDR2 is SYGVNS. This CDR3 region has 15 residues. Here the CDR3 reads CASSAPYSSTDTQYF. CDR3 in DNA: TGTGCCAGCAGCGCGCCCTATTCGAGCACAGATACGCAGTATTTT.

This chain uses TRBV6-5 with TRBJ2-7; the D gene is possibly TRBD1 (6 bases). V shed 0 bases and J shed 3 bases, with 12 bases lying between them. This CDR3 spans 15 amino acids. Germline-derived CDR1 and CDR2 are MNHEY and SVGAGI. As DNA, the CDR3 is TGTGCCAGCAGTTACTCGTACAGGGCGGGCTACGAGCAGTACTTC. This sequence encodes CASSYSYRAGYEQYF.

The chain links TRBV30 to TRBJ2-7; TRBD1 matches at 10 bases. The V segment lost 1 base and the J segment 7 bases; nucleotides outside the gene matches: 7. Germline V gene data show CDR1 as GTSNPN and CDR2 as SVGIG (reference sequence). The CDR3 length is 14 residues. CDR3 sequence (DNA): TGTGCCTGGAGTGGGACAGGGGGGCTGAAGGAGCAGTACGTC. Protein: CAWSGTGGLKEQYV.